This is a list of T cell receptor beta chains from one sample in a study of blood T cell repertoires in COVID-19. The assay was immunoSEQ multiplex PCR, and TCRdb's table has in-frame clones only and misses some. The sample contains roughly 50,000 clones, about nine tenths of which appear only once. Sequencing was performed on peripheral blood. The receptors derive from a human donor in a cohort sampled during active COVID-19. CDR3s include the opening cysteine and the closing phenylalanine or tryptophan. D genes are given only for firm matches. Rows give clone size only sometimes, using once, few, many, or a class for an expanded clone.

j_gene	len	abundance	v_gene	d_gene	CDR3aa	CDR3nt
TRBJ1-6	15	-	TRBV7-8	-	CASSLLAGANSPLHF	TGTGCCAGCAGCTTACTCGCAGGTGCTAATTCACCCCTCCACTTT
TRBJ2-7	15	-	TRBV28	TRBD1	CASRPLDRERNEQYF	TGTGCCAGCAGACCCCTGGACAGGGAGCGGAACGAGCAGTACTTC
TRBJ2-7	14	few	TRBV4-2	-	CASSQDRAPAEQYF	TGTGCCAGCAGCCAAGACAGGGCACCCGCCGAGCAGTACTTC
TRBJ2-2	15	-	TRBV5-6	TRBD1	CASSLVTGTTGELFF	TGTGCCAGCAGCTTAGTGACAGGGACCACCGGGGAGCTGTTTTTT
TRBJ1-2	14	-	TRBV3-1/TRBV3-2	-	CASSDPRRGYGYTF	TGTGCCAGCAGCGACCCCCGAAGGGGTTATGGCTACACCTTC
TRBJ2-5	14	-	TRBV25-1	-	CASSDITGQETQYF	TGTGCCAGCAGTGACATTACAGGACAAGAGACCCAGTACTTC
TRBJ1-5	13	-	TRBV30	-	CAWSQQGSQPQHF	TGTGCCTGGAGTCAACAGGGTTCTCAGCCCCAGCATTTT
TRBJ1-2	15	-	TRBV6-2/TRBV6-3	TRBD1	CASSRDRGQLNGYTF	TGTGCCAGCAGCCGTGACAGGGGGCAGCTGAATGGCTACACCTTC
TRBJ2-7	13	-	TRBV28	-	CATDSLNSYEQYF	TGTGCCACCGACTCGCTGAATTCGTACGAGCAGTACTTC
TRBJ2-7	12	-	TRBV7-9	-	CASSSQGYEQYF	TGTGCCAGCAGCTCCCAGGGTTACGAGCAGTACTTC
TRBJ2-7	14	-	TRBV10-3	-	CAISESESSYEQYF	TGTGCCATCAGTGAGTCCGAGAGCTCCTACGAGCAGTACTTC
TRBJ1-3	16	-	TRBV7-9	-	CASSFTPLKTGNTIYF	TGTGCCAGCAGCTTTACTCCACTGAAGACTGGAAACACCATATATTTT
TRBJ2-2	12	-	TRBV10-3	TRBD1	CAIGQAGGELFF	TGTGCCATCGGACAGGCGGGCGGGGAGCTGTTTTTT
TRBJ2-3	13	-	TRBV6-1	TRBD2	CASSEVATGGQYF	TGTGCCAGCAGTGAAGTGGCGACGGGAGGGCAGTATTTT
TRBJ2-1	14	-	TRBV24-1	-	CATSDQTRVNEQFF	TGTGCCACCAGTGACCAGACTAGGGTCAATGAGCAGTTCTTC
TRBJ2-3	14	-	TRBV10-3	TRBD1	CAIRGQMSTDTQYF	TGTGCCATCAGGGGACAGATGAGCACAGATACGCAGTATTTT
TRBJ1-1	14	once	TRBV9	-	CASSVEGGRTEAFF	TGTGCCAGCAGCGTAGAGGGAGGGCGGACTGAAGCTTTCTTT
TRBJ2-7	13	-	TRBV19	-	CASSMDRKYEQYF	TGTGCCAGTAGTATGGACAGAAAATACGAGCAGTACTTC
TRBJ1-2	16	-	TRBV9	TRBD1	CASSVAGTGFIDGYTF	TGTGCCAGCAGCGTAGCTGGGACAGGCTTTATCGATGGCTACACCTTC
TRBJ1-5	16	-	TRBV19	TRBD1	CASRTVDRDRNQPQHF	TGTGCCAGTAGAACTGTTGACAGGGACCGGAATCAGCCCCAGCATTTT
TRBJ2-7	16	-	TRBV2	TRBD2	CASSALGGSGSYEQYF	TGTGCCAGCAGTGCTTTGGGAGGGTCGGGCTCCTACGAGCAGTACTTC
TRBJ2-2	18	-	TRBV9	TRBD1	CASSAGGMRGPNTGELFF	TGTGCCAGCAGCGCGGGCGGTATGAGGGGGCCAAACACCGGGGAGCTGTTTTTT
TRBJ1-1	14	-	TRBV6-1	TRBD1	CASREGQGRTEAFF	TGTGCCAGCAGGGAAGGACAGGGGCGGACTGAAGCTTTCTTT
TRBJ2-5	16	-	TRBV18	TRBD2	CASSLAGTSGEETQYF	TGTGCCAGCTCACTTGCCGGGACTAGCGGGGAAGAGACCCAGTACTTC
TRBJ1-2	16	-	TRBV27	TRBD1	CASSLRRDSENYGYTF	TGTGCCAGCAGTCTAAGGCGGGACAGCGAGAACTATGGCTACACCTTC
TRBJ1-5	15	-	TRBV10-2	-	CASSQMGHSNQPQHF	TGCGCCAGCAGTCAGATGGGACATTCCAATCAGCCCCAGCATTTT
TRBJ2-5	20	-	TRBV10-1	TRBD2	CASWGGDSLVRDPIPETQYF	TGCGCCAGCTGGGGGGGGGATTCGCTTGTCCGGGACCCCATTCCGGAGACCCAGTACTTC
TRBJ1-2	13	-	TRBV29-1	TRBD1	CSASRGQDYGYTF	TGCAGCGCCAGCAGGGGGCAGGACTATGGCTACACCTTC